These 14 T cell receptor beta chains originate from one sample sequenced in a study of PD-1 blockade in classical Hodgkin lymphoma. Sequencing was performed with immunoSEQ multiplex PCR; in TCRdb, only in-frame clones are kept and a portion is missing. The sample includes approximately 26,000 clones, less than 75% of them seen just once. Exposure to brentuximab vedotin varied, and each patient had relapsed following autologous stem cell transplantation. Sample: peripheral blood mononuclear cells (PBMCs), taken before the second cycle of nivolumab. The receptors derive from a human donor with classical Hodgkin lymphoma.

The V call is TRBV5-1, the J call TRBJ2-3; a weak D match, TRBD2 (6 bases). CDR1 SGHRS and CDR2 YFSETQ come from the germline V gene. V lost 3 bases to trimming and J lost 6 bases, with 14 bases between them. The CDR3 sequence is 14 residues long. The CDR3 is CASSSLAGSDTQYF. Here the CDR3 DNA reads TGCGCCAGCAGCTCCCTAGCCGGGAGCGATACGCAGTATTTT.

This chain connects TRBV7-3 to TRBJ1-2, with TRBD1 matching over 9 bases. This CDR3 contains 13 residues. The V and J ends lost 5 bases and 8 bases, in that order; junction bases with no gene match: 6. The germline V gene encodes CDR1 SGHTA and CDR2 FQGTGA. The CDR3 sequence is CASSPDRGGGYTF. The CDR3 DNA is TGTGCCAGCAGCCCGGACAGGGGAGGGGGCTACACCTTC.

The chain employs TRBV6-6 and TRBJ1-1, with D possibly TRBD1 on 6 matching bases. Germline-derived CDR1 and CDR2 are MNHNY and SVGAGI (reference sequence). The germline V and J ends were trimmed by 0 bases and 8 bases, with 7 bases remaining between them. The CDR3 is 12 amino acids. The CDR3 DNA follows: TGTGCCAGCAGTTACTCGAGGGGGGAAGCTTTCTTT. This codes for CASSYSRGEAFF.

The chain has TRBV7-9 and TRBJ2-5, with no clear D. Germline assignment: CDR1 SEHNR and CDR2 FQNEAQ (reference sequence). V was pared by 5 bases and J by 6 bases, with 19 bases between. The CDR3 has 15 amino acids. The CDR3: CASSQPGPTKQTQYF. In nucleotides, the CDR3 is TGTGCCAGCAGCCAACCTGGCCCGACAAAACAGACCCAGTACTTC. Looking up the rest from reference TRBV7-9 and TRBJ2-5 gives the full variable domain: DTGVSQNPRHKITKRGQNVTFRCDPISEHNRLYWYRQTLGQGPEFLTYFQNEAQLEKSRLLSDRFSAERPKGSFSTLEIQRTEQGDSAMYLCASSQPGPTKQTQYFGPGTRLLVL.

The chain is built from TRBV6-5 and TRBJ2-2, with D hard to call. Trimming left V 6 bases short and J 3 bases short, with 14 bases between. Germline CDR1 reads MNHEY; CDR2 reads SVGAGI. This CDR3 is built from 15 residues. DNA for the CDR3: TGTGCCAGCAGCTGGGCTAGAGAATACACCGGGGAGCTGTTTTTT. This encodes CASSWAREYTGELFF.

This clone was observed a few times. This chain joins TRBV7-8 and TRBJ2-7; perhaps TRBD1 as D (5 bases). CDR1 is SGHVS, CDR2 FQNEAQ, per germline. CDR3 size: 13 residues. Trimming cost V 5 bases and J 4 bases, with 12 bases left between them. The CDR3 bases are TGTGCCAGCAGCAACCCGGACAAGTACGAGCAGTACGTC. Residues: CASSNPDKYEQYV.

The rearrangement uses TRBV19 and TRBJ2-3, with D possibly being TRBD1 or TRBD2 (5 bases each). The CDR3 runs to 13 residues. Germline CDR1 is LNHDA and CDR2 is SQIVND (reference sequence). V lost 5 bases and J lost 4, with 10 bases in between. CDR3 sequence reads: CASSYGGSDTQYF. CDR3 DNA sequence: TGTGCCAGTAGTTATGGGGGTTCAGATACGCAGTATTTT.

The chain has TRBV7-2 and TRBJ2-3; D is uncertain. This CDR3 spans 13 amino acids. The germline V gene has CDR1 SGHTA and CDR2 FQGNSA. Trimming removed 5 bases at V and 3 bases at J, with 9 bases between. The CDR3: CASSAMRTDTQYF. The CDR3 DNA is TGTGCCAGCAGCGCAATGAGGACAGATACGCAGTATTTT.

The chain uses TRBV19 and TRBJ2-1; unclear D gene. The V end was cut by 4 bases, the J end by 0 bases, with 7 bases between. In germline, CDR1 is LNHDA, CDR2 SQIVND (reference sequence). The length of the CDR3 is 14 residues. The CDR3 DNA follows: TGTGCCAGTAGTAGGTCCAGCTCCTACAATGAGCAGTTCTTC. The encoded protein is CASSRSSSYNEQFF.

CDR3 residues: CASSLAQPYNEQFF. The CDR3 coding sequence is TGTGCCAGCAGCTTAGCCCAACCCTACAATGAGCAGTTCTTC. This rearrangement joins TRBV7-4 to TRBJ2-1, with unresolved D. This CDR3 has 14 residues. Germline CDR1 reads SGHVT; CDR2 reads SQSDAQ. Deletions cut 0 bases from V and 2 bases from J, with 5 bases between. Looking up the rest from reference TRBV7-4 and TRBJ2-1 gives the full variable domain: GAGVSQSPRYKVAKRGRDVALRCDSISGHVTLYWYRQTLGQGSEVLTYSQSDAQRDKSGRPSGRFSAERPERSVSTLKIQRTEQGDSAVYLCASSLAQPYNEQFFGPGTRLTVL.

The chain joins TRBV7-3 to TRBJ2-4, with TRBD1 identical over 7 bases. V gave up 4 bases and J gave up 4 bases; unmatched junction bases: 1. Germline V CDR1 and CDR2: SGHTA, FQGTGA. CDR3 length: 13 residues. The CDR3 bases are TGTGCCAGCAGCTGGGACAGAAAAAACATTCAGTACTTC. Translation gives CASSWDRKNIQYF.

This CDR3 is CASSTLDRQSPLHF. The CDR3 bases are TGTGCCAGCAGCACACTGGACAGGCAATCGCCCCTCCACTTT. V is TRBV7-2 and J is TRBJ1-6; 7 bases are shared with TRBD1. V lost 5 bases and J lost 13; bases outside the gene matches: 11. This CDR3 is 14 amino acids long. Per the germline V gene, CDR1 is SGHTA and CDR2 is FQGNSA.

The V and J genes are TRBV14 and TRBJ2-3, with D possibly TRBD2 on 5 matching bases. This CDR3 has 17 residues. Per germline, CDR1 SGHDN and CDR2 FVKESK. V gave up 4 bases and J gave up 0 bases, with 17 bases separating them. CDR3 amino acids: CASSLAPRVPSTDTQYF. CDR3 DNA sequence: TGTGCCAGCAGCCTTGCCCCGCGGGTTCCTAGCACAGATACGCAGTATTTT.

The chain is built from TRBV4-1 and TRBJ2-5, with D uncertain. V was pared by 1 base and J by 5 bases, with 14 bases between. The germline CDR1 and CDR2 sequences are MGHRA and YSYEKL. This CDR3 is built from 15 residues. The CDR3 loop is CASSQGPALKETQYF. The CDR3 DNA reads as TGCGCCAGCAGCCAAGGACCCGCGTTAAAGGAGACCCAGTACTTC.